A selection of T cell receptor beta chains follows, all from one sample in a study of blood T cell repertoires in COVID-19. Assay used: immunoSEQ multiplex PCR; TCRdb lists only in-frame clones, some missing. The sample has over 100,000 clones, 80% to 90% seen once. The sequencing input was peripheral blood. The receptors were gathered from a human donor with acute or convalescent COVID-19. The donor label of this sample is uncertain. The CDR3 runs from the conserved cysteine through the conserved F or W. Each record gives: J gene, clone size, D gene, V gene, CDR3 DNA, CDR3 protein. D genes are given only for firm matches. Size is omitted from some rows. Given values are once, few, many or a class for expanded clones.

>TRBJ2-7|-|TRBD2|TRBV6-2/TRBV6-3
TGTGCCAGCAGTCGCGGGACAGGGACTAGCGGTATTACCTACGAGCAGTACTTC
CASSRGTGTSGITYEQYF
>TRBJ1-4|-|-|TRBV19
TGTGCCAGTAGTCGTGGAGGGCTAAATGAAAAACTGTTTTTT
CASSRGGLNEKLFF
>TRBJ2-3|-|-|TRBV12-3/TRBV12-4
TGTGCCAGCAGTTTCTCGGTGACAGATACGCAGTATTTT
CASSFSVTDTQYF
>TRBJ1-1|-|TRBD1|TRBV7-9
TGTGCCAGCAGACTACCGGGACAGGGGGCGAACACTGAAGCTTTCTTT
CASRLPGQGANTEAFF
>TRBJ2-5|-|-|TRBV15
TGTGCCACCAGCTCAGGGTGGCAAGAGACCCAGTACTTC
CATSSGWQETQYF
>TRBJ1-6|-|-|TRBV2
TGTGCCAGCAGCCTTGCAGCAGGAAATTCACCCCTCCACTTT
CASSLAAGNSPLHF
>TRBJ2-1|-|-|TRBV27
TGTGCCAGCAGTTTATCGCTACAGGTCAGTGAGCAGTTCTTC
CASSLSLQVSEQFF
>TRBJ2-3|-|TRBD2|TRBV29-1
TGCAGCGTTGAATTTGCGGGAGTGGATACGCAGTATTTT
CSVEFAGVDTQYF
>TRBJ2-2|-|TRBD2|TRBV5-6
TGTGCCAGCAGCTTTTTTGTTGGGGGGGAAACCGGGGAGCTGTTTTTT
CASSFFVGGETGELFF
>TRBJ2-1|-|TRBD1|TRBV28
TGTGCCAGCAGGCCAGGGGGCGTGGGTCCTAATGAGCAGTTCTTC
CASRPGGVGPNEQFF
>TRBJ1-6|-|-|TRBV5-4
TGTGCCAGCAGCTTGGATCGGGGATTTAATTCACCCCTCCACTTT
CASSLDRGFNSPLHF
>TRBJ1-2|-|-|TRBV28
TGTGCCAGCACCTCTTCGGGACACCCGGCGTCTAACTATGGCTACACCTTC
CASTSSGHPASNYGYTF
>TRBJ2-2|-|-|TRBV2
TGTGCCAGCGAAACACAGGGAACCGGGGAGCTGTTTTTT
CASETQGTGELFF
>TRBJ2-2|-|TRBD2|TRBV5-1
TGCGCCAGCAGCTTGGGACTAGCGGGGGCCTCGAACACCGGGGAGCTGTTTTTT
CASSLGLAGASNTGELFF
>TRBJ2-7|-|TRBD2|TRBV7-9
TGTGCCAGCAGCGCCCTCGGCGGGGGAATCTACGAGCAGTACTTC
CASSALGGGIYEQYF
>TRBJ1-2|-|-|TRBV21-1
TGTGCCAGCAGCAAACGTATGTATCCCCGGGACAGGGGGCTCTTCTCCTATGGCTACACCTTC
CASSKRMYPRDRGLFSYGYTF
>TRBJ2-6|-|-|TRBV18
TGTGCCAGCTCACCACTCTACACAGGGTCCTCTGGGGCCAACGTCCTGACTTTC
CASSPLYTGSSGANVLTF
>TRBJ2-7|-|TRBD1|TRBV11-3
TGTGCCACGGGCCATGGACAGGGGGCCCCCTACGAGCAGTACTTC
CATGHGQGAPYEQYF
>TRBJ1-1|-|-|TRBV7-9
TGTGCCAGCAGCTATTGGGGAGAAGGTGAAGCTTTCTTT
CASSYWGEGEAFF
>TRBJ1-2|-|-|TRBV19
TGTGCCAGTAGTCCTCGAGACAGACAGAATGGCTACACCTTC
CASSPRDRQNGYTF
>TRBJ1-1|once|-|TRBV28
TGTGCCAGCAGTCCGGCCCTACCCGGGAGTGAAGCTTTCTTT
CASSPALPGSEAFF
>TRBJ1-6|-|-|TRBV28
TGTGCCAGCAGTCTTCTACGCCGTCGGGGGGCCTATAATTCACCCCTCCACTTT
CASSLLRRRGAYNSPLHF
>TRBJ2-7|-|-|TRBV5-1
TGCGCCAGCAGCTTGGCTGCTAGCGTTTCAACCTACGAGCAGTACTTC
CASSLAASVSTYEQYF
>TRBJ1-2|-|-|TRBV19
TGTGCCAGTAGTAGGGCTGGGACAACCCAGATCGTCTATGGCTACACCTTC
CASSRAGTTQIVYGYTF
>TRBJ2-1|once|-|TRBV28
TGTGCCAGCAACACCGGGACTCACAATGAGCAGTTCTTC
CASNTGTHNEQFF
>TRBJ2-5|-|TRBD2|TRBV9
TGTGCCAGCAGCGATAGCGGGGGGCAGCGGACCCAGTACTTC
CASSDSGGQRTQYF
>TRBJ1-2|-|-|TRBV29-1
TGCAGCGTCCTTCGGGAGGAGGACTATGGCTACACCTTC
CSVLREEDYGYTF
>TRBJ1-2|-|-|TRBV4-1
TGCGCCAGCAGCCAAGTCGGGAGGAGGCAAGGCTACACCTTC
CASSQVGRRQGYTF
>TRBJ2-2|once|TRBD1|TRBV19
TGTGCCAGTGCCCGGGACAGGGTCACCGGGGAGCTGTTTTTT
CASARDRVTGELFF
>TRBJ1-2|-|TRBD1|TRBV5-5
TGTGCCAGCAGCCCGACAGGGTTTAACTCTGACGGCGGCTACACCTTC
CASSPTGFNSDGGYTF
>TRBJ1-2|-|-|TRBV6-1
TGTGCCAGCAGTGAAGCAGCGAGGGACTATGGCTACACCTTC
CASSEAARDYGYTF